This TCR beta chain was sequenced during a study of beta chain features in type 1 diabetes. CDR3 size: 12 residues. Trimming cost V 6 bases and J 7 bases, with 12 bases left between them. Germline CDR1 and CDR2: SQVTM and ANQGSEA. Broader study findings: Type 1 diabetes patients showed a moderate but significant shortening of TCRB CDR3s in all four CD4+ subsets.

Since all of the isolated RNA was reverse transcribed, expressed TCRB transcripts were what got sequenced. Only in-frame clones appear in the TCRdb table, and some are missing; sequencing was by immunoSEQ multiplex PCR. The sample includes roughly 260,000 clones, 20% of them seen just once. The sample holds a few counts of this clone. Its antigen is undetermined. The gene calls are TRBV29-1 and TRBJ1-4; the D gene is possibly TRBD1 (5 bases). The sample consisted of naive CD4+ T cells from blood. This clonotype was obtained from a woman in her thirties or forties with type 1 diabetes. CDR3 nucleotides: TGCAGCGTCACCCGGGGGGGTGAAAAACTGTTTTTT. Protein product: CSVTRGGEKLFF.